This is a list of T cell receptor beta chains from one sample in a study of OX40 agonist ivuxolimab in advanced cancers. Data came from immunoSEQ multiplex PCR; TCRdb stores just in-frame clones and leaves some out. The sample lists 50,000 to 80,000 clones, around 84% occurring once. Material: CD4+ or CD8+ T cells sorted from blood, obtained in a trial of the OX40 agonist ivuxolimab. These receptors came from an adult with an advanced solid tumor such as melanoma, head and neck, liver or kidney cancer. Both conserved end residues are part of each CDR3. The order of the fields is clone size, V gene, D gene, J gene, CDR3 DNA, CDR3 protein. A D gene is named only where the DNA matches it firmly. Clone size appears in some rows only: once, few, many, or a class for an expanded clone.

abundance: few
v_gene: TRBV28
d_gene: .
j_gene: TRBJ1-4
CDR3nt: TGTGCCAGCAGCCCTTCAGGGCTTAATAATGAAAAACTGTTTTTT
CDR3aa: CASSPSGLNNEKLFF

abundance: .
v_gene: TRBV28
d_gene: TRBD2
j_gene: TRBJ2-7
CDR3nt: TGTGCCAGCAGTGGGACCGGGACTAGCGGGAGGGCCGGGAAGGGCTACGAGCAGTACTTC
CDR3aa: CASSGTGTSGRAGKGYEQYF

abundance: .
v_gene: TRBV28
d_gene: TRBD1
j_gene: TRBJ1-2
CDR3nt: TGTGCCAGCAGAACACAGGGGGCGGATGGCTACACCTTC
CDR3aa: CASRTQGADGYTF

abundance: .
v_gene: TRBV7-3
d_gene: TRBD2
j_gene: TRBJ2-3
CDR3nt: TGTGCCAGCAGCTTAATGGCTAGCGGGGCAGCAGATACGCAGTATTTT
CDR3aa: CASSLMASGAADTQYF

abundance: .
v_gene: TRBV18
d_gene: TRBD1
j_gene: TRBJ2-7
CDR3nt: TGTGCCAGCTCACCACCGGGACAGGCCCCCTCCTACGAGCAGTACTTC
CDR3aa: CASSPPGQAPSYEQYF

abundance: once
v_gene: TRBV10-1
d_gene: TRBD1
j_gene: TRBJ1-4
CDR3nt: TGCGCCAGCAGTGAGTCGAAAATCGGACAGGGTGGTGAAAAACTGTTTTTT
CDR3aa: CASSESKIGQGGEKLFF

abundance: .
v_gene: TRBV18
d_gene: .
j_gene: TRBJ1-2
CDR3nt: TGTGCCAGCTCACCAAGGCAGGGTGAAGGCTACACCTTC
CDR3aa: CASSPRQGEGYTF

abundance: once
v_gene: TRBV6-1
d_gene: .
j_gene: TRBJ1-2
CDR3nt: TGTGCCAGCAGTGAAGCGGGGGGAGGTACTGGCTACACCTTC
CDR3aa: CASSEAGGGTGYTF

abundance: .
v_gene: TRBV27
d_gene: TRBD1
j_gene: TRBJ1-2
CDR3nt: TGTGCCAGCAGTGCCCCGGGACAGGGATCGTTCGGCTACACCTTC
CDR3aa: CASSAPGQGSFGYTF

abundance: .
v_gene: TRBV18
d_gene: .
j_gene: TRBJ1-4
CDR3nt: TGTGCCAGCTCACCACCTTCGGGGACCCTCAATGAAAAACTGTTTTTT
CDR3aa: CASSPPSGTLNEKLFF

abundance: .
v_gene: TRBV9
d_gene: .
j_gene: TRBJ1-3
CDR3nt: TGTGCCAGCAGCGTAACGTCGGAGTCTGGAAACACCATATATTTT
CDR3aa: CASSVTSESGNTIYF

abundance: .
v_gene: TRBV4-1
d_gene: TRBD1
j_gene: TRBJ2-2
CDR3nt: TGCGCCAGCAGCCTGACAGGGGCGAACACCGGGGAGCTGTTTTTT
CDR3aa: CASSLTGANTGELFF

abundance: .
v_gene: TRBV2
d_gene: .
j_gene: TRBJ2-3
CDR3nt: TGTGCCAGCAGTGACAACGGACACACAGATACGCAGTATTTT
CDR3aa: CASSDNGHTDTQYF

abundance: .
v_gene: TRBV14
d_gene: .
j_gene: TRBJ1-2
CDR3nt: TGTGCCAGCAGCCAAGATCGGGGCTATGGCTACACCTTC
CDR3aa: CASSQDRGYGYTF

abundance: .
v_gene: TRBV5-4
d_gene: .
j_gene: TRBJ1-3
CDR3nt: TGTGCCAGCAGCTTGCCCGGGCGATCTGGAAACACCATATATTTT
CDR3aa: CASSLPGRSGNTIYF

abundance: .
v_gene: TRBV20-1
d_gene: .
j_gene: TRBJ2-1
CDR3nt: TGCAGTGCTAGGTTGGACTATGAGCAGTTCTTC
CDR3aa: CSARLDYEQFF

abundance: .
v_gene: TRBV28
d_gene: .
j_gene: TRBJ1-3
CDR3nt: TGTGCCAGCAGTTTATACGGTCGTCCCATATATTTT
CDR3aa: CASSLYGRPIYF

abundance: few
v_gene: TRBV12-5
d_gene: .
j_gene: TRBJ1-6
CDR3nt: TGTGCTAGTGGTTTGTTCGGACCAGGGAGAAAATCACCCCTCCACTTT
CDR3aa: CASGLFGPGRKSPLHF

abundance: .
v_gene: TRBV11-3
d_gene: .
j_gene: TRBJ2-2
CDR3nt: TGTGCCAGCAGCGTCGAACAGGGTTACGATAGCACCGGGGAGCTGTTTTTT
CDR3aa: CASSVEQGYDSTGELFF

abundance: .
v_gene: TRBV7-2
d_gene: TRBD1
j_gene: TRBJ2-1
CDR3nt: TGTGCCAGCAGCCTATCGCTGGACAGGTTCTACAATGAGCAGTTCTTC
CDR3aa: CASSLSLDRFYNEQFF

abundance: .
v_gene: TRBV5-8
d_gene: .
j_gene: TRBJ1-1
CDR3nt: TGTGCCAGCAGCTTGATGATTAACACTGAAGCTTTCTTT
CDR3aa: CASSLMINTEAFF

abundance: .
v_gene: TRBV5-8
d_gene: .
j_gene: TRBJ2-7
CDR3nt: TGTGCCAGCAGCTTGGCCAGCTACGAGCAGTACTTC
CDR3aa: CASSLASYEQYF

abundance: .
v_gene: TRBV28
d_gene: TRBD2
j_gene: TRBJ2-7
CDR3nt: TGTGCCAGCAGACCTAGCGGGGCCGGATACGAGCAGTACTTC
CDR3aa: CASRPSGAGYEQYF

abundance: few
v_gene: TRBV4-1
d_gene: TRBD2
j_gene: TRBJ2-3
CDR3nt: TGCGCCAGCAGCCAAGAGGCGGCGATAGCGGGGGGCATTTACACAGATACGCAGTATTTT
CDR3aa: CASSQEAAIAGGIYTDTQYF

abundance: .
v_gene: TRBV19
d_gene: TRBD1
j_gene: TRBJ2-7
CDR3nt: TGTGCCAGTAGGGGACAGGGGGCCTACGAGCAGTACTTC
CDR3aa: CASRGQGAYEQYF

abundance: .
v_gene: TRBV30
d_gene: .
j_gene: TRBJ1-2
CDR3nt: TGTGCCCGCCTTTGGGGCTCGCACTATGGCTACACCTTC
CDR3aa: CARLWGSHYGYTF

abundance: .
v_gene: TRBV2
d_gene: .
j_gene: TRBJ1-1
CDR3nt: TGTGCCATGCGGGGGACCTATGCCACTGAAGCTTTCTTT
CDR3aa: CAMRGTYATEAFF

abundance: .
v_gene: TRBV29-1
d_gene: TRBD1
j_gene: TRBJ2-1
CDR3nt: TGCAGCCTGCTGGGACAGGGATCTTTCGATGAGCAGTTCTTC
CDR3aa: CSLLGQGSFDEQFF

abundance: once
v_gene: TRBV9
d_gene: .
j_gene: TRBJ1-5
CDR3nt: TGTGCCAGCAGCGACGGGACAAGGGGTCAGCCCCAGCATTTT
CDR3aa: CASSDGTRGQPQHF

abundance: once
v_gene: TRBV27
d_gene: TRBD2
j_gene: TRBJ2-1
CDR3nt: TGTGCCAGCAGTTTATCGGGGAGGGACAATGAGCAGTTCTTC
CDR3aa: CASSLSGRDNEQFF

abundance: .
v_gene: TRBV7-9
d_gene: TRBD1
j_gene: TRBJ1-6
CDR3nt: TGTGCCAGCAGCCGCGGGACAGTCGATTCACCCCTCCACTTT
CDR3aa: CASSRGTVDSPLHF

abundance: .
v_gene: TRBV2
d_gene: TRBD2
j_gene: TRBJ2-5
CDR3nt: TGTGCCAGCAGTCTAGCGGGGGGGGCGATAGAGACCCAGTACTTC
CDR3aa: CASSLAGGAIETQYF

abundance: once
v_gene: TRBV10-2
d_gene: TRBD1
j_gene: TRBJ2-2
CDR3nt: TGCGCCAGCAGTGCCCTGACAGGGGGCTACACCGGGGAGCTGTTTTTT
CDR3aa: CASSALTGGYTGELFF